This entry describes one T cell receptor (beta chain). The V segment lost 0 bases and the J segment 3 bases; nucleotides outside the gene matches: 7. The germline gives CDR1 SQVTM, CDR2 ANQGSEA. This CDR3 comprises 16 residues. The data are from a study of T cell changes during pregnancy in multiple sclerosis. Using immunoSEQ multiplex PCR, the repertoire was profiled, and TCRdb retains in-frame clones only, with some absent. Here the sample spans roughly 51,000 clones, 90% to 95% being singletons. The receptor comes from a female donor with multiple sclerosis, enrolled in a pregnancy study. The starting material was CD8+ T cells from peripheral blood mononuclear cells, obtained before pregnancy. This chain uses TRBV29-1 with TRBJ2-2, with 7 bases that match TRBD1. CDR3 in DNA: TGCAGCGTTGAAGATCGGACAGGCCGAGACACCGGGGAGCTGTTTTTT. It is translated as CSVEDRTGRDTGELFF.